Listed below are T cell receptor beta chains from one sample, sequenced in a study of post-analysis software for immune sequencing data. Each CDR3 protein gets one entry after TCRdb re-called the PCR reads with MiXCR. In the table there are about 800,000 distinct CDR3 sequences, roughly 27% of which are singletons. The sample taken for sequencing was blood. These receptors came from a girl between 5 and 17 years old with multiple sclerosis. CDR3s include the opening cysteine and the closing phenylalanine or tryptophan. Expanded clones get a size class; other rows say once, few or many, or leave the size out.

j_call v_call clone_size cdr3_aa
TRBJ2-5 TRBV4-3 many CASSLTGGAETQYF
TRBJ2-2 TRBV9 few CASSVRRSTGELFF
TRBJ1-2 TRBV10-3 NA CAISYRDGLNYGYTF
TRBJ2-1 TRBV29-1 few CSVFPRAYNEQFF
TRBJ2-5 TRBV6-2/TRBV6-3 NA CASSTNREWTQYF
TRBJ2-7 TRBV5-1 NA CASSFLLHWGSYNEQYF
TRBJ1-5 TRBV15 NA CATSSRDALSNQPQHF
TRBJ2-1 TRBV6-5 few CASSYSGYFNEQFF
TRBJ2-1 TRBV24-1 few CATSDPGLAGWDEQFF
TRBJ1-2 TRBV6-5 many CASTPGAGYGYTF
TRBJ1-2 TRBV6-2/TRBV6-3 NA CASSYTQGYTF
TRBJ2-7 TRBV7-2 NA CASRRGGEKGYEQYF
TRBJ2-3 TRBV9 NA CASSIREGVTDTQYF
TRBJ2-7 TRBV7-8 NA CAGSRGGGIPAYEQYF
TRBJ1-1 TRBV7-9 few CASSTTGGWFTEAFF
TRBJ2-3 TRBV12-3/TRBV12-4 NA CASSSSGRDFADTQYF
TRBJ2-3 TRBV20-1 NA CSASRGDTQYF
TRBJ2-5 TRBV29-1 NA CSVVFQGLHNEQYF
TRBJ1-6 TRBV5-6 few CASSFPLSPLHF
TRBJ2-4 TRBV20-1 NA CSARPQGGNIQYF
TRBJ2-6 TRBV5-6 NA CASRKRGQGSAGANVLTF
NA TRBV7-2 few CASSLVGTARATYEQYF
TRBJ2-1 TRBV4-3 few CASSQDLELAVYNEQFF
TRBJ2-4 TRBV4-2 few CASSQGGWFTDKNIQYF
TRBJ1-5 TRBV6-4 many CASSLGHSNQPQHF
TRBJ2-1 TRBV6-1 NA CASGDRSLSNEQFF